These T cell receptor beta chains were read from a single sample in a study of blood T cell repertoires in COVID-19. TCRdb's table, derived via immunoSEQ multiplex PCR, lists solely in-frame clones and lacks some. Of some 250,000 clones detected, 70% to 80% appear once; the ten largest clones hold about 3.1%. The sequencing input was peripheral blood. Every receptor here comes from a woman of 80 years or more with acute or convalescent COVID-19. Both conserved end residues are part of each CDR3. Some rows have no size entry. The others give once, few or many, or a class for an expanded clone.

j_gene	v_gene	abundance	CDR3aa
TRBJ1-3	TRBV5-1	-	CASSLERFGNTIYF
TRBJ2-1	TRBV19	-	CASRNERGSYNEQFF
TRBJ1-6	TRBV6-1	-	CASSEVQSNSPLHF
TRBJ2-5	TRBV5-5	once	CASSLGQGRVLSGETQYF
TRBJ1-1	TRBV6-5	few	CASTPFWGLNTEAFF
TRBJ2-1	TRBV7-9	once	CASSPPPRTSGDYNEQFF
TRBJ1-6	TRBV5-4	many	CASSFGNDRANSPLHF
TRBJ1-5	TRBV3-1/TRBV3-2	-	CASSQEGGGSGNQPQHF
TRBJ2-3	TRBV2	once	CASRSGSGGDTQYF
TRBJ2-2	TRBV19	once	CASIGLGTGELFF
TRBJ1-1	TRBV5-5	-	CASSPGGGYTEAFF
TRBJ2-7	TRBV7-2	-	CASSLYSGSYEQYF
TRBJ1-1	TRBV3-1/TRBV3-2	-	CASSPRTGGVAFF
TRBJ2-2	TRBV5-1	-	CASTGGGHTGELFF
TRBJ1-2	TRBV5-4	-	CASSLQQGLVYGYTF
TRBJ2-7	TRBV27	-	CASSFRVISPYEQYF
TRBJ2-5	TRBV2	-	CASGAEGETQYF
TRBJ2-5	TRBV5-1	-	CASSLGARGSETQYF
TRBJ2-2	TRBV3-1/TRBV3-2	-	CASDSTNTGELFF
TRBJ2-5	TRBV15	-	CATQATSQETQYF
TRBJ2-1	TRBV7-9	-	CASRGSLGRLHEQFF
TRBJ1-1	TRBV28	-	CASSLRTGEAFF
TRBJ2-1	TRBV5-1	-	CASSLSSGGYNEQFF
TRBJ1-3	TRBV15	-	CATSREQGVGNTIYF
TRBJ2-3	TRBV7-8	-	CASSLLQGRDTQYF
TRBJ2-6	TRBV18	few	CASSPYEVLGANVLTF
TRBJ2-5	TRBV3-1/TRBV3-2	-	CASSQGRAMTGSRETQYF
TRBJ2-3	TRBV18	-	CASSPGLASTDTQYF
TRBJ1-2	TRBV27	-	CASSLWTGSGYTF
TRBJ1-4	TRBV7-9	-	CASSFRGRNEKLFF
TRBJ2-1	TRBV18	few	CASSPLAGEGEQFF
TRBJ2-3	TRBV24-1	-	CATSDRTSGRVQYF
TRBJ1-6	TRBV5-1	few	CASSPTGLLPSSPLHF
TRBJ2-1	TRBV2	few	CASRSMVGREQFF
TRBJ1-3	TRBV2	-	CASNDQGISGNTIYF
TRBJ1-2	TRBV3-1/TRBV3-2	-	CASSQDTWGTVIYGYTF
TRBJ2-6	TRBV6-6	-	CASSNEQGSGANVLTF
TRBJ2-3	TRBV19	-	CASSILQAGPDTQYF
TRBJ2-7	TRBV7-7	large	CASSYGQGDTYEQYF
TRBJ2-5	TRBV6-2/TRBV6-3	-	CASSPGGRKGETQYF
TRBJ1-1	TRBV19	many	CASSILAGGGEAFF
TRBJ2-7	TRBV11-2	-	CASSLTTGTGVLSYEQYF
TRBJ2-1	TRBV5-4	-	CASSFQAGGSYNEQFF
TRBJ2-3	TRBV7-9	-	CASRLMGDTQYF
TRBJ2-3	TRBV3-1/TRBV3-2	-	CASSQGRTSGGMDTQYF
TRBJ1-1	TRBV5-4	many	CQRQGAMEAFF
TRBJ1-5	TRBV6-5	once	CASRTGGADQPQHF
TRBJ1-2	TRBV3-1/TRBV3-2	-	CASSQGLGPGIYGYTF
TRBJ2-3	TRBV18	-	CASSPVGTSGSTDTQYF
TRBJ2-5	TRBV12-5	-	CASGLAYIVGTGGQETQYF